A single sample gave rise to the 27 T cell receptor beta chains below, sequenced in a study of shared clonotypes between healthy human individuals. This table comes from immunoSEQ multiplex PCR, and its TCRdb copy is limited to in-frame clones, with some not included. Here the sample spans some 2 million clones, about 95% being singletons. Naive CD8 cells lacked CD45RO and underwent positive selection for CCR7, leaving out terminally differentiated effector memory CD45RA+ cells. Sequenced: naive CD8+ T cells sorted from blood. Every receptor here comes from a man younger than 35 in good health.

The chain employs TRBV28 and TRBJ2-3; TRBD2 aligns across 8 bases. The CDR3 consists of 18 residues. Per germline, CDR1 MDHEN and CDR2 SYDVKM. V lost 1 base to trimming and J lost 0 bases; unmatched junction nucleotides: 9. The CDR3 is CASSLYLAGATSTDTQYF. The CDR3 DNA reads TGTGCCAGCAGTTTATACCTAGCGGGCGCAACTAGCACAGATACGCAGTATTTT.

This clone was recorded once. The rearrangement links TRBV7-9 to TRBJ1-5; D not resolved. The CDR3 consists of 14 residues. Trimming stripped 4 bases from V and 3 bases from J, with 10 bases between. The V gene's germline CDR1 is SEHNR and CDR2 FQNEAQ (reference sequence). CDR3 sequence reads: CASSSSTHNQPQHF. The CDR3 DNA is TGTGCCAGCAGCTCATCCACCCACAATCAGCCCCAGCATTTT.

About this clone: Other nucleotide sequences in the sample specify the same CDR3. This chain joins TRBV30 and TRBJ1-5; no clear D gene. The CDR3 consists of 13 residues. Trimming cost V 0 bases and J 6 bases, with 9 bases left between them. Germline lookup yields CDR1 GTSNPN and CDR2 SVGIG (reference sequence). This CDR3 is CAWSVQEGQPQHF. The CDR3 DNA is TGTGCCTGGAGTGTCCAGGAGGGTCAGCCCCAGCATTTT. The complete variable domain, with remaining parts taken from reference TRBV30 and TRBJ1-5, reads SQTIHQWPATLVQPVGSPLSLECTVEGTSNPNLYWYRQAAGRGLQLLFYSVGIGQISSEVPQNLSASRPQDRQFILSSKKLLLSDSGFYLCAWSVQEGQPQHFGDGTRLSIL.

The CDR3 DNA reads as TGTGCCAGCAGTGATTCGACGAGCAATCAGCCCCAGCATTTT. Encoded protein: CASSDSTSNQPQHF. The rearrangement uses TRBV25-1 and TRBJ1-5; D call uncertain. This CDR3 has 14 amino acids. Germline V CDR1 and CDR2: MGHDK, SYGVNS. Trimming cost V 3 bases and J 1 base, with 7 bases left between them.

This rearrangement joins TRBV7-8 to TRBJ2-5; no clear D gene. V lost 3 bases, J lost 4 bases, and 12 bases lay in between. The CDR3 runs 14 residues. The V gene's germline CDR1 is SGHVS and CDR2 FQNEAQ. Here the CDR3 reads CASSFLVGPETQYF. The CDR3, as DNA: TGTGCCAGCAGCTTCCTCGTGGGCCCAGAGACCCAGTACTTC.

V is TRBV11-2 and J is TRBJ2-6, with D unresolved. The CDR3 spans 18 residues. Germline V gene lookup returns CDR1 SGHAT and CDR2 FQNNGV. With 5 bases removed from V and 5 bases from J, the gap between germline ends came to 22 bases. CDR3 region: CASSRDITQQSRANVLTF. The CDR3 coding sequence is TGTGCCAGCAGCCGTGATATAACGCAACAAAGTCGGGCCAACGTCCTGACTTTC.

Notes on this clone: Different DNA sequences within this sample yield the same CDR3. This CDR3 is CASSQDLAGPYEQYF. CDR3 DNA sequence: TGCGCCAGCAGCCAAGATTTAGCGGGTCCCTACGAGCAGTACTTC. The chain is built from TRBV4-3 and TRBJ2-7, with TRBD2 matching 7 bases. The CDR3 consists of 15 residues. The V gene end was trimmed by 0 bases and the J gene end by 2 bases; junction bases not matched to a gene: 4. Germline CDR1 LGHNA, CDR2 YSLEER.

The V call is TRBV11-2, the J call TRBJ2-1; D is uncertain. The CDR3 runs 15 residues. Germline V gene sequence: CDR1 SGHAT, CDR2 FQNNGV. Trimming removed 2 bases at V and 0 bases at J, with 8 bases between. The CDR3 here is CASSLKRSSYNEQFF. As DNA, the CDR3 is TGTGCCAGCAGCTTAAAGAGAAGCTCCTACAATGAGCAGTTCTTC.

J is TRBJ1-4 and V is TRBV15, with unresolved D. CDR1 is LNHNV and CDR2 is YYDKDF in the germline V gene (reference sequence). The CDR3 runs to 17 residues. With 2 bases removed from V and 0 bases from J, the gap between germline ends came to 13 bases. The CDR3 sequence: CATSRTSAFATNEKLFF. DNA of the CDR3: TGTGCCACCAGCAGAACCTCAGCGTTCGCAACTAATGAAAAACTGTTTTTT.

V usage is TRBV19 and J usage is TRBJ2-2; D is unresolved. The CDR3 is 13 residues long. Per germline, CDR1 LNHDA and CDR2 SQIVND (reference sequence). The V and J ends lost 3 bases and 4 bases respectively, with 6 bases between them. The CDR3 nucleotides are TGTGCCAGTAGTATTACTCTCACCGGGGAGCTGTTTTTT. It translates to CASSITLTGELFF. The full variable domain, its missing parts supplied by reference TRBV19 and TRBJ2-2, is DGGITQSPKYLFRKEGQNVTLSCEQNLNHDAMYWYRQDPGQGLRLIYYSQIVNDFQKGDIAEGYSVSREKKESFPLTVTSAQKNPTAFYLCASSITLTGELFFGEGSRLTVL.

V gene TRBV4-3 combines with J gene TRBJ1-1, with D possibly TRBD1 on 5 matching bases. The CDR3 totals 14 residues. Germline V gives CDR1 LGHNA, CDR2 YSLEER. Deletions cut 1 base from V and 5 bases from J, with 11 bases between. This CDR3 reads CASSQGGVWTEAFF. CDR3 coding DNA: TGCGCCAGCAGCCAAGGGGGGGTATGGACTGAAGCTTTCTTT.

The rearrangement links TRBV7-9 to TRBJ1-6; tentative D call: TRBD1 (5 bases). V was trimmed by 11 bases and J by 5 bases, leaving 10 bases between them. The CDR3 consists of 12 residues. Germline values: CDR1 SEHNR, CDR2 FQNEAQ (reference sequence). The CDR3 reads CAGGWDNSPLHF. CDR3 coding DNA: TGTGCCGGGGGTTGGGATAATTCACCCCTCCACTTT.

The V and J genes are TRBV9 and TRBJ2-7; D remains ambiguous. V was trimmed by 0 bases and J by 7 bases, leaving 14 bases between them. CDR3 length: 14 amino acids. Germline assignment: CDR1 SGDLS and CDR2 YYNGEE. This CDR3 is CASSVGKESGEQYF. CDR3 DNA sequence: TGTGCCAGCAGCGTAGGAAAGGAATCTGGTGAGCAGTACTTC.

Only one count was recorded for this clone. This chain links TRBV27 with TRBJ2-5; 10 nucleotides match TRBD2. The CDR3 covers 16 residues. V lost 5 bases to trimming and J lost 0 bases; unmatched junction nucleotides: 6. In germline, CDR1 is MNHEY, CDR2 SMNVEV (reference sequence). CDR3 sequence: CASSELAGADQETQYF. In DNA form, the CDR3 reads TGTGCCAGCAGTGAGCTAGCGGGGGCCGACCAAGAGACCCAGTACTTC.

This chain connects TRBV7-9 to TRBJ1-5; 7 bases align to TRBD1. Germline V gene lookup returns CDR1 SEHNR and CDR2 FQNEAQ (reference sequence). CDR3 length: 16 amino acids. V dropped 1 base and J dropped 3; count of bases not matched to a gene: 6. The CDR3, as DNA: TGTGCCAGCAGCTTAGGGCAGGGGGACTACAATCAGCCCCAGCATTTT. Translation gives CASSLGQGDYNQPQHF.

A note on this clone: Other DNA sequences in the sample encode the same CDR3. CDR3 DNA sequence: TGTGCCAGCAGCCCTACGGACAGCAATCAGCCCCAGCATTTT. Translated: CASSPTDSNQPQHF. The chain uses TRBV7-9 and TRBJ1-5; D gene uncertain. Germline CDR1 and CDR2: SEHNR and FQNEAQ (reference sequence). The CDR3 is 14 amino acids. V was trimmed by 5 bases and J by 1 base, leaving 9 bases between them.

The rearrangement joins TRBV25-1 to TRBJ1-2; D ambiguous. This CDR3 has 14 residues. Trimming took 1 base from V and 2 from J, leaving 8 bases between them. Germline V gives CDR1 MGHDK, CDR2 SYGVNS. The CDR3 is CASSESRENYGYTF. The CDR3, as DNA: TGTGCCAGCAGTGAATCGCGGGAGAACTATGGCTACACCTTC.

The genes are TRBV11-2 and TRBJ2-3; D is perhaps TRBD2 (6 bases). Germline assignment: CDR1 SGHAT and CDR2 FQNNGV. There are 13 residues in the CDR3. The DNA of the CDR3 is TGTGGGTTCTCGCGGGAACTCACAGATACGCAGTATTTT. This codes for CGFSRELTDTQYF.

The gene calls are TRBV28 and TRBJ2-1; 8 bases match TRBD2. Germline values: CDR1 MDHEN, CDR2 SYDVKM. V trimming: 6 bases; J trimming: 5 bases; junction bases outside the gene matches: 3. This CDR3 region has 13 residues. As DNA, the CDR3 is TGTGCCAGCAGGGGACTAGGGGACAATGAGCAGTTCTTC. It specifies CASRGLGDNEQFF.

Comments on this clone: Within the sample, other DNA sequences also encode this same CDR3. The genes are TRBV27 and TRBJ2-7, with D tentatively TRBD2 (6 bases). The CDR3 contains 12 residues. Germline V gives CDR1 MNHEY, CDR2 SMNVEV (reference sequence). Between the trimmed V and J ends, which lost 3 bases and 5 bases, there was a span of 8 bases. CDR3 amino acids: CASSLGGHEQYF. CDR3 DNA sequence: TGTGCCAGCAGTTTGGGGGGTCACGAGCAGTACTTC.

The chain recombines TRBV28 with TRBJ1-4; a weak D match, TRBD1 (6 bases). V dropped 3 bases and J dropped 1 base, with 12 bases sitting between them. The germline CDR1 and CDR2 sequences are MDHEN and SYDVKM. The CDR3 is 16 amino acids. The chain's CDR3 is CASSFYKGETNEKLFF. The CDR3, as DNA: TGTGCCAGCAGTTTCTACAAGGGGGAAACTAATGAAAAACTGTTTTTT.

The chain uses TRBV6-1 and TRBJ2-1, with no clear D. Per germline, CDR1 MNHNS and CDR2 SASEGT. The CDR3 runs 15 residues. V shed 3 bases and J shed 1 base, with 10 bases lying between them. The chain's CDR3 is CASSDGLESYNEQFF. For the CDR3, the DNA is TGTGCCAGCAGTGATGGTCTAGAATCCTACAATGAGCAGTTCTTC.

The chain carries TRBV6-6 and TRBJ2-2; D is perhaps TRBD1 (5 bases). The CDR3 sequence is 15 residues long. Trimming removed 0 bases at V and 4 bases at J, with 9 bases between. Germline V lookup: CDR1 MNHNY, CDR2 SVGAGI (reference sequence). CDR3 sequence reads: CASSYSGQPTGELFF. The CDR3, as DNA: TGTGCCAGCAGTTACTCGGGGCAGCCCACCGGGGAGCTGTTTTTT.

This CDR3 is CASGLVLFRPRVGQPQHF. The CDR3 DNA reads as TGTGCTAGTGGTTTGGTTTTATTCCGGCCCAGAGTAGGTCAGCCCCAGCATTTT. The chain uses TRBV12-5 and TRBJ1-5; no definite D call. V lost 0 bases and J lost 6, with 21 bases in between. From germline, CDR1 is LGHNT and CDR2 FRNRAP. The CDR3 length is 18 residues.

About this clone itself: This same CDR3 is encoded by further DNA sequences in the sample. The CDR3 DNA reads TGTGCCAGCAGTGAAGCCAGGGGCAATGAGCAGTTCTTC. Translation: CASSEARGNEQFF. The chain couples TRBV2 to TRBJ2-1; the D gene is possibly TRBD1 (6 bases). V lost 0 bases to trimming and J lost 6 bases, with 6 bases between them. From germline, CDR1 is SNHLY and CDR2 FYNNEI. The CDR3 runs to 13 residues.

This chain uses TRBV29-1 with TRBJ2-1; 7 nucleotides line up with TRBD2. There are 12 residues in the CDR3. Losses at the gene ends were 6 bases for V and 2 bases for J; bases not matched to a gene: 1. Germline V lookup: CDR1 SQVTM, CDR2 ANQGSEA. DNA of the CDR3: TGCAGCGTGGGGACTACCTACAATGAGCAGTTCTTC. Protein sequence: CSVGTTYNEQFF.

The V and J genes are TRBV7-8 and TRBJ2-1; D is undetermined. This CDR3 has 12 amino acids. The V end lost 7 bases, the J end lost 0 bases, and 4 bases lay between the germline ends. CDR1 is SGHVS, CDR2 FQNEAQ, per germline. The CDR3 spells CASTNSYNEQFF. In nucleotides, the CDR3 is TGTGCCAGCACCAACTCCTACAATGAGCAGTTCTTC.